This T cell receptor beta chain comes out of a study of cytomegalovirus exposure and HLA in healthy donors. Study-wide results and limits: In an earlier analysis, most TCR beta V segments were productive about 87% or about 30% of the time.

PCR used 60 Vbeta primers and 13 Jbeta primers. Generated by immunoSEQ multiplex PCR, the TCRdb table keeps only in-frame clones and is missing some. The sample includes about 120,000 clones, about 80% of them seen just once. The CDR3 runs 13 residues. V shed 0 bases and J shed 7 bases, with 10 bases lying between them. Germline V lookup: CDR1 SGHRS, CDR2 YFSETQ. To note about this clone: The target antigen is unknown.

The source of this sequence is a human donor in good health. The sample comprised PBMCs. This chain uses TRBV5-1 with TRBJ1-1; D remains ambiguous. The CDR3 loop is CASSLVESSEAFF. The CDR3 DNA is TGCGCCAGCAGCTTGGTCGAAAGTAGTGAAGCTTTCTTT.